This T cell receptor beta chain is drawn from a study of beta chain features in type 1 diabetes. To note about this clone: The antigen is unknown.

Expressed TCRB transcripts got sequenced, as all isolated RNA was reverse transcribed. Samples of naive, central memory and regulatory T cells yielded a mean of around 3.5 million reads. Data came from immunoSEQ multiplex PCR; TCRdb stores just in-frame clones and leaves some out. The data contain around 430,000 clones, about 29% of them seen just once; the ten biggest clones take up 0.05% to 0.07%. V was shortened by 3 bases and J by 1 base, with 13 bases between the two germline ends. Germline V gives CDR1 LNHNV, CDR2 YYDKDF (reference sequence). The CDR3 runs 15 residues. Notes on the study in general: Patients with type 1 diabetes carried fewer insertions and had more deletions at their VDJ junctions.

Material: naive CD4+ T cells from blood. The receptor's source is a man between 18 and 29 years old in good health. The chain couples TRBV15 to TRBJ2-7; no reliable D call. CDR3 protein: CATSRATGLSYEQYF. The CDR3 DNA reads TGTGCCACCAGCAGGGCGACCGGGTTGTCCTACGAGCAGTACTTC.